This T cell receptor (beta chain) was recorded in a study of cytomegalovirus exposure and HLA in healthy donors. Study-wide findings and caveats: Cytomegalovirus association was assigned to more than 150 TCR beta chains.

Primers for the PCR totalled 60 Vbeta and 13 Jbeta. Here immunoSEQ multiplex PCR was the method, and the copy in TCRdb shows in-frame clones only, minus some. The sample spans around 120,000 clones; the ten largest clones claim 0.59%. CDR1 and CDR2 from the germline V gene are KGHSH and LQKENI. With V trimmed by 5 bases and J by 6 bases, 3 bases remained unmatched. CDR3 length equals 13 residues. About this clone: Its target is not known.

The sequence was collected from a man in his fifties in good health and CMV-seronegative. V usage is TRBV18 and J usage is TRBJ2-1; 8 bases are shared with TRBD1. Sample: PBMCs. CDR3 amino acids: CASSTGTGNEQFF. For the CDR3, the DNA is TGTGCCAGCTCAACCGGGACAGGCAATGAGCAGTTCTTC.